The clone carrying this T cell receptor beta chain was seen once. Antigen specificity is unknown. These data come from a study of cytomegalovirus exposure and HLA in healthy donors. It was with 60 Vbeta and 13 Jbeta primers that the PCR ran. The protocol was immunoSEQ multiplex PCR, while the TCRdb copy is restricted to in-frame clones and leaves out a portion. The profile shows approximately 210,000 clones, 70% to 80% of them singletons. General study results and limits: In a later analysis, the majority of CMV-associated beta chains seemingly showed HLA restriction. Later analysis identified a missense DCLRE1C variant that was linked to TCR beta V- and J-gene trimming.

Germline CDR1 is LGHNT and CDR2 is FRNRAP. V was clipped by 1 base and J by 1 base; unmatched bases: 4. The CDR3 runs 15 residues. Healthy bone marrow donors made up the donors. The sample was PBMCs. The rearrangement joins TRBV12-5 to TRBJ2-7; TRBD1 matches 7 bases. The TCR was taken from a girl between 5 and 17 years old in good health and CMV-seropositive. In DNA, the CDR3 is TGTGCTAGTGGTTTGGCGGACAGGCATTCCTACGAGCAGTACTTC. Translating gives CASGLADRHSYEQYF.